A single sample is the source of the 16 T cell receptor beta chains below, sequenced in a study of T cell responses to AZD1222 COVID-19 vaccine. Libraries were prepared by immunoSEQ multiplex PCR; TCRdb keeps only in-frame clonotypes and omits some of them. The repertoire holds approximately 110,000 clones, with around 85% as singletons. The sample here was peripheral blood, taken 28 days after the second AZD1222 dose. The receptors shown here come from an adult who received the AZD1222 COVID-19 vaccine.

This clone was recorded only once. The chain joins TRBV28 to TRBJ1-5; 7 bases are shared with TRBD1. This CDR3 spans 16 amino acids. The V segment lost 6 bases and the J segment 5 bases; nucleotides outside the gene matches: 13. The germline V gene encodes CDR1 MDHEN and CDR2 SYDVKM. In DNA form, the CDR3 reads TGTGCCAGCAGCCCTCCCAGGGGACAGTACCATCAGCCCCAGCATTTT. It yields the protein CASSPPRGQYHQPQHF.

The genes are TRBV6-5 and TRBJ1-6, with 7 bases aligning to TRBD1. In germline, CDR1 is MNHEY, CDR2 SVGAGI. V lost 4 bases, J lost 5 bases, and 5 bases stayed unmatched. The CDR3 consists of 15 residues. The CDR3 DNA is TGTGCCAGCAGTTCCGCCGGGACAGATAATTCACCCCTCCACTTT. Protein sequence: CASSSAGTDNSPLHF.

The CDR3 DNA follows: TGCAGCGTTTATGGGACAGGGGGAACAGATGGAAACACCATATATTTT. This codes for CSVYGTGGTDGNTIYF. The V call is TRBV29-1, the J call TRBJ1-3; 11 bases align to TRBD1. V lost 5 bases and J lost 3; bases outside the gene matches: 9. This CDR3 contains 16 residues. The germline gives CDR1 SQVTM, CDR2 ANQGSEA.

The chain combines TRBV5-8 with TRBJ2-7, with TRBD1 as a possible D gene (5 bases). Germline V CDR1 and CDR2: SGHTS, YDEGEE. The CDR3 length is 17 residues. Trimming left V 0 bases short and J 0 bases short, with 16 bases between. In nucleotides, the CDR3 is TGTGCCAGCAGCTTGGCGATTACAGGCGAGAGCTCCTACGAGCAGTACTTC. Translation gives CASSLAITGESSYEQYF. Full variable domain (remainder filled in from reference TRBV5-8 and TRBJ2-7): EAGVTQSPTHLIKTRGQQATLRCSPISGHTSVYWYQQALGLGLQFLLWYDEGEERNRGNFPPRFSGRQFPNYSSELNVNALELEDSALYLCASSLAITGESSYEQYFGPGTRLTVT.

This rearrangement joins TRBV28 to TRBJ2-5, with 9 bases aligning to TRBD2. The CDR3 sequence is 17 residues long. V dropped 6 bases and J dropped 2; count of bases not matched to a gene: 13. From germline, CDR1 is MDHEN and CDR2 SYDVKM. DNA for the CDR3: TGTGCCAGCAGCCCGGGTGGCGTAGCGGGGGCTCAAGAGACCCAGTACTTC. This codes for CASSPGGVAGAQETQYF.

CDR3 region: CASSRGTENYGYTF. The CDR3 nucleotides are TGCGCCAGCAGTCGGGGCACCGAGAACTATGGCTACACCTTC. This chain uses TRBV5-1 with TRBJ1-2; weak D call: TRBD1 (5 bases). There are 14 residues in the CDR3. Germline-derived CDR1 and CDR2 are SGHRS and YFSETQ. Trimming left V 5 bases short and J 2 bases short, with 13 bases between.

This clone showed up just once. The rearrangement joins TRBV19 to TRBJ1-2; TRBD1 matches at 10 bases. Germline CDR1 and CDR2: LNHDA and SQIVND (reference sequence). The CDR3 totals 15 residues. J lost 3 bases, V lost 6 bases, and 7 bases had no gene match. In nucleotides, the CDR3 is TGTGCCAGTAGAACCGGGACAGGGGCCGACTATGGCTACACCTTC. Its protein product is CASRTGTGADYGYTF.

The chain combines TRBV30 with TRBJ2-1; the match to TRBD2 covers 14 bases. Trimming took 0 bases from V and 8 from J; bases not matched to a gene: 3. CDR1 GTSNPN and CDR2 SVGIG come from the germline V gene (reference sequence). The CDR3 contains 15 residues. The CDR3 nucleotides are TGTGCCTGGAGTGTAGGGACTAGCGGGGGCTATGAGCAGTTCTTC. Translated, it gives CAWSVGTSGGYEQFF. Full variable domain (missing parts from reference TRBV30 and TRBJ2-1): SQTIHQWPATLVQPVGSPLSLECTVEGTSNPNLYWYRQAAGRGLQLLFYSVGIGQISSEVPQNLSASRPQDRQFILSSKKLLLSDSGFYLCAWSVGTSGGYEQFFGPGTRLTVL.

The chain employs TRBV6-5 and TRBJ2-2; no reliable D call. This CDR3 is built from 15 residues. The V gene lost 7 bases and the J gene lost 1 base, with 13 bases spanning the gap. CDR1 is MNHEY and CDR2 is SVGAGI in the germline V gene. The CDR3 loop is CASTIGAGNTGELFF. The CDR3, as DNA: TGTGCCAGCACGATTGGCGCAGGGAACACCGGGGAGCTGTTTTTT.

This chain joins TRBV7-6 and TRBJ1-1; no firm D call. V was shortened by 1 base and J by 8 bases, with 11 bases between the two germline ends. The germline CDR1 and CDR2 sequences are SGHVS and FNYEAQ. The CDR3 sequence is 13 residues long. The CDR3 coding sequence is TGTGCCAGCAGCTTAGGAGACCAGTTAGAAGCTTTCTTT. It codes for CASSLGDQLEAFF.

The chain is built from TRBV10-3 and TRBJ1-1, with D possibly being TRBD1 (5 bases). V dropped 1 base and J dropped 5 bases, with 11 bases sitting between them. The length of the CDR3 is 14 residues. Germline lookup yields CDR1 ENHRY and CDR2 SYGVKD. In DNA form, the CDR3 reads TGTGCCATCAGTGAGTTAAGGGGAGGGACTGAAGCTTTCTTT. Amino acids: CAISELRGGTEAFF.

The chain combines TRBV6-4 with TRBJ1-1, with TRBD1 identical over 7 bases. Germline V gives CDR1 MRHNA, CDR2 SNTAGT. The CDR3 consists of 15 residues. The V segment lost 6 bases and the J segment 3 bases; nucleotides outside the gene matches: 10. As DNA, the CDR3 is TGTGCCAGCAGAGAATACGACAGGGAGGACACTGAAGCTTTCTTT. It codes for CASREYDREDTEAFF.

The chain has TRBV5-1 and TRBJ1-2; TRBD1 agrees at 11 bases. This CDR3 region has 13 residues. Per the germline V gene, CDR1 is SGHRS and CDR2 is YFSETQ. The V gene end was trimmed by 4 bases and the J gene end by 6 bases; junction bases not matched to a gene: 2. The CDR3 bases are TGCGCCAGCAGCCCGGACAGGGGGCATGGCTACACCTTC. Protein: CASSPDRGHGYTF.

The CDR3 DNA reads as TGTGCCAGCAGTCAGAACGGGGGATTGTGGTTGGACACTGAAGCTTTCTTT. Protein sequence: CASSQNGGLWLDTEAFF. The rearrangement links TRBV6-2 or TRBV6-3 to TRBJ1-1, with a weak D call TRBD1 (5 bases). CDR3 size: 17 residues. The germline gives CDR1 MNHEY, CDR2 SVGEGT. Trimming cost V 5 bases and J 3 bases, with 22 bases left between them.

The chain is built from TRBV6-5 and TRBJ2-2; D unresolved. The germline V gene has CDR1 MNHEY and CDR2 SVGAGI. The CDR3 totals 16 residues. V was cut by 2 bases and J by 0 bases, with 10 bases left in between. In nucleotides, the CDR3 is TGTGCCAGCAGTTACGGGCAGACAACGAACACCGGGGAGCTGTTTTTT. This sequence encodes CASSYGQTTNTGELFF.

V usage is TRBV4-2 and J usage is TRBJ2-1; 9 bases map to TRBD2. The CDR3 is made up of 15 amino acids. With V trimmed by 4 bases and J by 8 bases, 9 bases remained unmatched. Germline V gene data show CDR1 as LGHNA and CDR2 as YNFKEQ. In nucleotides, the CDR3 is TGTGCCAGCAGCCGAGAGACTAGCGGTTATTATGAGCAGTTCTTC. Translating gives CASSRETSGYYEQFF.